The present T cell receptor (beta chain) was sequenced within a study of OX40 agonist ivuxolimab in advanced cancers. Study-wide background: Three dose-escalation patients had partial responses: one with hepatocellular carcinoma and two with cutaneous melanoma. General study findings and limits: Researchers report that CD8+ T cells had, on average, more expanded clones than CD4+.

From germline, CDR1 is LNHDA and CDR2 SQIVND (reference sequence). The CDR3 spans 14 residues. V lost 10 bases, J lost 0 bases, and 6 bases stayed unmatched. Patients had blood sampled at baseline and again on cycle 4 day 1 and cycle 7 day 1. Only in-frame clones appear in the TCRdb table, and some are missing; sequencing was by immunoSEQ multiplex PCR. The sample has about 31,000 clones, approximately 86% seen once. As for this clone: Antigen: not known.

The clonotype was recovered from an adult with an advanced solid tumor such as melanoma, head and neck, liver or kidney cancer. This specimen consisted of CD4+ or CD8+ T cells sorted from blood, obtained in a trial of the OX40 agonist ivuxolimab. This chain joins TRBV19 and TRBJ1-1; 9 bases agree with TRBD1. CDR3 sequence reads: CATRDRAMNTEAFF. The DNA for the CDR3 is TGTGCCACCCGGGACAGGGCCATGAACACTGAAGCTTTCTTT. Variable domain in full (rest from reference TRBV19 and TRBJ1-1): DGGITQSPKYLFRKEGQNVTLSCEQNLNHDAMYWYRQDPGQGLRLIYYSQIVNDFQKGDIAEGYSVSREKKESFPLTVTSAQKNPTAFYLCATRDRAMNTEAFFGQGTRLTVV.